This T cell receptor (beta chain) comes out of a study of blood T cell repertoires in COVID-19. Profiling relied on immunoSEQ multiplex PCR, and the TCRdb table lists in-frame clones only, not all of them. Of about 18,000 clones detected, 70% to 90% appear once; the ten largest clones hold about 50%. Germline-derived CDR1 and CDR2 are GTSNPN and SVGIG (reference sequence). The length of the CDR3 is 12 residues. After removal of 7 bases from V and 7 bases from J, the junction contained 8 bases not matched to a gene. The rearrangement uses TRBV30 and TRBJ2-7; 9 bases fit TRBD1. This receptor was identified in a human donor in a cohort sampled during active COVID-19. The source material was peripheral blood. CDR3 amino acids: CASGQGPGEQYF. CDR3 nucleotide sequence: TGTGCCTCAGGACAGGGGCCAGGGGAGCAGTACTTC.